The rows below give T cell receptor beta chains drawn from one sample of a study of human T cells and chemical hapten exposure. Each CDR3 protein gets one entry after TCRdb re-called the RACE reads with MiXCR. The sample has fewer than 500,000 distinct CDR3 sequences; 4.8% are singletons. Sequences were derived from whole blood, sampled in connection with sensitization to the hapten diphenylcyclopropenone (DPC). These receptors were obtained from a woman between 50 and 59 years old with alopecia areata. Some clones in this sample may be carry-over from other donors' samples. CDR3s include the opening cysteine and the closing phenylalanine or tryptophan. Fields, in order: J gene, V gene, D gene, clone size, CDR3 protein, CDR3 DNA. D genes are given only for firm matches. Size is stated for part of the rows, as once, few or many counts, or as a class when the clone is expanded.

>TRBJ2-3|TRBV7-8|NA|many
CASSRGEWSTDTQYF
TGTGCCAGCAGTAGGGGGGAGTGGAGCACAGATACGCAGTATTTT
>TRBJ2-7|TRBV19|NA|NA
CASSTTRRDSAYEQYF
TGTGCCAGTAGTACGACCCGCCGGGACTCAGCCTACGAGCAGTACTTC
>TRBJ2-2|TRBV9|NA|few
CASSDTGYTGELFF
TGTGCCAGCAGCGATACGGGGTACACCGGGGAGCTGTTTTTT
>TRBJ2-2|TRBV29-1|NA|many
CSVDKRNTGELFF
TGCAGCGTTGACAAGCGGAACACCGGGGAGCTGTTTTTT
>TRBJ2-6|TRBV13|NA|many
CASSLGPRPGANVLTF
TGTGCCAGCAGCTTAGGCCCGCGGCCTGGGGCCAACGTCCTGACTTTC
>TRBJ1-2|TRBV18|TRBD1|many
CASSPGTGSDYGYTF
TGTGCCAGCTCACCAGGGACAGGTTCGGACTATGGCTACACCTTC
>TRBJ1-1|TRBV5-1|TRBD1|many
CASSLEQGTGRNTEAFF
TGCGCCAGCAGCTTGGAACAAGGGACAGGGAGGAACACTGAAGCTTTCTTT
>TRBJ2-7|TRBV28|TRBD2|many
CASSPLIEFPSGIREQYF
TGTGCCAGCAGCCCTCTGATAGAGTTCCCTAGCGGGATAAGGGAGCAGTACTTC
>TRBJ1-5|TRBV10-3|NA|many
CAISRQAEQPQHF
TGTGCCATCAGTCGACAGGCCGAACAGCCCCAGCATTTT
>TRBJ1-1|TRBV6-5|NA|many
CASSFSTALMNTEAFF
TGTGCCAGCAGCTTCTCGACAGCCCTCATGAACACTGAAGCTTTCTTT
>TRBJ2-3|TRBV7-6|TRBD2|many
CASSPGLAGLSSTDTQYF
TGTGCCAGCAGCCCTGGACTAGCGGGACTTTCCAGCACAGATACGCAGTATTTT
>TRBJ2-6|TRBV12-3/TRBV12-4|NA|many
CASSARVSGANVLTF
TGTGCCAGCAGTGCCAGGGTATCAGGGGCCAACGTCCTGACTTTC
>TRBJ2-1|TRBV3-1|NA|many
CASSQEGAGYNEQFF
TGTGCCAGCAGCCAAGAGGGTGCGGGGTACAATGAGCAGTTCTTC
>TRBJ2-7|TRBV3-1|NA|NA
CASSQAGPTYEQYF
TGTGCCAGCAGCCAAGCCGGGCCCACCTACGAGCAGTACTTC
>TRBJ1-1|TRBV12-3/TRBV12-4|TRBD1|many
CASSFDRANTEAFF
TGTGCCAGCAGTTTCGACAGGGCGAACACTGAAGCTTTCTTT
>TRBJ1-2|TRBV10-2|NA|many
CASSESTDDYGYTF
TGCGCCAGCAGTGAGTCGACAGATGACTATGGCTACACCTTC
>TRBJ1-2|TRBV20-1|NA|many
CSARQGRFGYTF
TGCAGTGCTAGACAGGGAAGATTTGGCTACACCTTC
>TRBJ2-7|TRBV28|NA|few
CASSLVSKAYEQYF
TGTGCCAGCAGTTTAGTTTCCAAAGCCTACGAGCAGTACTTC
>TRBJ2-1|TRBV7-9|TRBD2|many
CASSFGTTVPYNEQFF
TGTGCCAGCAGTTTCGGGACTACCGTTCCCTACAATGAGCAGTTCTTC
>TRBJ2-7|TRBV6-5|NA|many
CASSYSGFDRIYEQYF
TGTGCCAGCAGTTACTCGGGCTTCGACAGAATCTACGAGCAGTACTTC
>TRBJ1-2|TRBV5-4|TRBD1|many
CASSGIQGLGYGYTF
TGTGCCAGCAGCGGGATACAGGGGCTCGGGTATGGCTACACCTTC
>TRBJ2-5|TRBV2|TRBD2|many
CASSAVRASGGAAIKTQYF
TGTGCCAGCAGTGCCGTCCGGGCTAGCGGGGGGGCCGCGATAAAGACCCAGTACTTC
>TRBJ2-7|TRBV29-1|NA|NA
CSGWDGDYEQYF
TGCAGCGGTTGGGACGGGGATTACGAGCAGTACTTC
>TRBJ2-2|TRBV7-9|TRBD1|many
CASSPGQGDTGELFF
TGTGCCAGCAGCCCGGGACAGGGAGATACCGGGGAGCTGTTTTTT
>TRBJ2-1|TRBV6-2/TRBV6-3|TRBD2|NA
CASSYGSPGLAPYNEQFF
TGTGCCAGCAGTTACGGATCCCCGGGACTAGCTCCCTACAATGAGCAGTTCTTC
>TRBJ2-1|TRBV7-3|TRBD2|few
CASSLSSGIPYNEQFF
TGTGCCAGCAGCTTATCTAGCGGGATTCCTTACAATGAGCAGTTCTTC
>TRBJ2-1|TRBV19|NA|many
CASTVNNEQFF
TGTGCCAGTACCGTAAACAATGAGCAGTTCTTC
>TRBJ1-1|TRBV7-9|NA|few
CAVRVGESEAFF
TGTGCCGTCCGAGTAGGGGAGTCTGAAGCTTTCTTT
>TRBJ1-2|TRBV18|NA|NA
CASSPDRYYTF
TGTGCCAGCTCACCTGACAGATACTACACCTTC
>TRBJ2-3|TRBV7-2|NA|many
CASSSTGTDTQYF
TGTGCCAGCAGTTCTACCGGGACGGATACGCAGTATTTT
>TRBJ1-1|TRBV5-1|NA|many
CASSLARALGTEAFF
TGCGCCAGCAGCTTGGCCAGGGCGCTGGGCACTGAAGCTTTCTTT
>TRBJ1-1|TRBV12-3/TRBV12-4|NA|many
CASSLFGGMNTEAFF
TGTGCCAGCAGTTTATTTGGGGGAATGAACACTGAAGCTTTCTTT
>TRBJ2-1|TRBV20-1|TRBD2|NA
CSARDGLAGYNEQFF
TGCAGTGCTAGAGACGGGCTAGCGGGTTACAATGAGCAGTTCTTC
>TRBJ1-5|TRBV6-2/TRBV6-3|NA|many
CASSPGTLYQPQHF
TGTGCCAGCAGTCCAGGGACCCTCTATCAGCCCCAGCATTTT
>TRBJ1-2|TRBV5-6|TRBD1|many
CASSQGQGGNYGYTF
TGTGCCAGCAGCCAGGGACAGGGGGGTAACTATGGCTACACCTTC
>TRBJ2-3|TRBV29-1|TRBD2|NA
CSVRTSGGHTDTQYF
TGCAGCGTCAGGACTAGCGGGGGACACACAGATACGCAGTATTTT
>TRBJ1-1|TRBV12-3/TRBV12-4|NA|many
CASSLEVMNTEAFF
TGTGCCAGCAGTTTAGAGGTGATGAACACTGAAGCTTTCTTT
>TRBJ2-1|TRBV20-1|NA|many
CSASPGSGRNEQFF
TGCAGTGCTAGCCCTGGTAGCGGACGCAATGAGCAGTTCTTC
>TRBJ2-1|TRBV6-6|TRBD1|NA
CASSDGQGRRNEQFF
TGTGCCAGCAGCGACGGACAGGGGAGACGCAATGAGCAGTTCTTC
>TRBJ2-1|TRBV6-2/TRBV6-3|TRBD1|many
CASRGDRGGEQFF
TGTGCCAGCAGAGGGGACAGGGGAGGTGAGCAGTTCTTC
>TRBJ1-2|TRBV2|TRBD1|NA
CASSGDREAGYTF
TGTGCCAGCAGTGGCGACAGGGAAGCTGGCTACACCTTC
>TRBJ1-1|TRBV6-6|TRBD1|many
CASSSQPGQMNTEAFF
TGTGCCAGCAGTTCCCAACCGGGACAGATGAACACTGAAGCTTTCTTT
>TRBJ1-1|TRBV3-1|NA|many
CASSQGRGTEAFF
TGCGCCAGCAGCCAAGGTCGGGGGACTGAAGCTTTCTTT
>TRBJ2-7|TRBV7-2|NA|few
CASSPTPGDQYF
TGTGCCAGCAGCCCGACACCCGGGGATCAGTACTTC
>TRBJ1-1|TRBV18|NA|NA
CASLLAGEFEAFF
TGTGCCAGCTTATTAGCGGGGGAGTTTGAAGCTTTCTTT
>TRBJ1-6|TRBV11-2|NA|many
CASSLDPGAFSPLHF
TGTGCCAGCAGCTTAGACCCAGGAGCGTTTTCACCCCTCCACTTT
>TRBJ2-1|TRBV5-5|TRBD1|many
CASSPWDRGDNEQFF
TGTGCCAGCAGCCCCTGGGACAGGGGAGACAATGAGCAGTTCTTC
>TRBJ2-2|TRBV5-5|NA|NA
CASSLAGTSNTGELFF
TGTGCCAGCAGCTTGGCCGGGACGTCGAACACCGGGGAGCTGTTTTTT